These 14 T cell receptor beta chains share one sample of origin, sequenced in a study of cytomegalovirus exposure and HLA in healthy donors. The data were produced by immunoSEQ multiplex PCR, yet TCRdb's version contains in-frame clones alone and is incomplete. Here the sample spans some 49,000 clones, roughly 92% being singletons. Input material: PBMCs. Every receptor here comes from a man aged 18-30 years in good health and CMV-seronegative.

The V and J genes are TRBV9 and TRBJ2-7; D remains ambiguous. The V gene lost 3 bases and the J gene lost 7 bases, with 17 bases spanning the gap. Germline CDR1 SGDLS, CDR2 YYNGEE. The CDR3 length is 14 residues. CDR3 sequence reads: CASSGNLESGEQYF. In DNA, the CDR3 is TGTGCCAGCAGCGGTAACTTGGAGTCTGGTGAGCAGTACTTC.

The J gene is TRBJ1-1, the V gene TRBV27, with D maybe TRBD1 (6 bases). Deletions cut 5 bases from V and 0 bases from J, with 16 bases between. This CDR3 region has 16 residues. The germline V gene has CDR1 MNHEY and CDR2 SMNVEV (reference sequence). CDR3 nucleotide sequence: TGTGCCAGCAGTCCCCTGACAGGTGTCATGAACACTGAAGCTTTCTTT. Amino acid sequence: CASSPLTGVMNTEAFF.

The CDR3 DNA sequence: TGCAGTGCTAGAGCTCTCTACGAGCAGTACTTC. Protein: CSARALYEQYF. This chain joins TRBV20-1 and TRBJ2-7; D unclear. The CDR3 covers 11 residues. V lost 1 base, J lost 3 bases, and 4 bases lay in between. Germline CDR1 reads DFQATT; CDR2 reads SNEGSKA (reference sequence).

The chain has TRBV5-8 and TRBJ1-4; D uncertain. The CDR3 totals 15 residues. The germline V gene encodes CDR1 SGHTS and CDR2 YDEGEE. The V end was cut by 5 bases, the J end by 7 bases, with 18 bases between. The CDR3 nucleotides are TGTGCCAGCAGATCTCCCGGAGGCGCCGGTGAAAAACTGTTTTTT. It translates to CASRSPGGAGEKLFF. The full variable domain, with the rest looked up from reference TRBV5-8 and TRBJ1-4, is EAGVTQSPTHLIKTRGQQATLRCSPISGHTSVYWYQQALGLGLQFLLWYDEGEERNRGNFPPRFSGRQFPNYSSELNVNALELEDSALYLCASRSPGGAGEKLFFGSGTQLSVL.

V is TRBV7-9 and J is TRBJ1-4, with 7 bases matching TRBD1. There are 15 residues in the CDR3. J was trimmed by 4 bases and V by 5 bases; bases with no gene match: 7. Germline CDR1 is SEHNR and CDR2 is FQNEAQ (reference sequence). The CDR3: CASSPPGQHNEKLFF. In DNA, the CDR3 is TGTGCCAGCAGCCCACCGGGACAGCATAATGAAAAACTGTTTTTT.

This clone has only one observation. V is TRBV2 and J is TRBJ2-1, with 8 bases matching TRBD2. CDR1 and CDR2 (germline): SNHLY, FYNNEI. With V trimmed by 4 bases and J by 7 bases, 6 bases remained unmatched. CDR3 length: 14 amino acids. CDR3 sequence reads: CASSGTSQENEQFF. CDR3 DNA: TGTGCCAGCAGTGGGACTAGCCAGGAAAATGAGCAGTTCTTC.

V is TRBV15 and J is TRBJ2-2, with TRBD1 identical over 7 bases. The germline gives CDR1 LNHNV, CDR2 YYDKDF (reference sequence). Unmatched junction bases numbered 14, after V lost 5 bases and J lost 5 bases. The CDR3 is 17 residues long. CDR3 DNA sequence: TGTGCCACCAGCGTTCGACAGGGCCTCCCGAGGACCGGGGAGCTGTTTTTT. Its translation: CATSVRQGLPRTGELFF.

The chain couples TRBV2 to TRBJ2-2; TRBD2 matches at 10 bases. Germline V CDR1 and CDR2: SNHLY, FYNNEI. The J segment lost 5 bases and the V segment lost 8 bases, leaving 5 bases of the junction unmatched. The CDR3 covers 14 residues. CDR3 bases: TGTGCCAGCGGGAAACTAGCGGGAACCGGGGAGCTGTTTTTT. It specifies CASGKLAGTGELFF. Supplemented by reference TRBV2 and TRBJ2-2, the full variable domain reads EPEVTQTPSHQVTQMGQEVILRCVPISNHLYFYWYRQILGQKVEFLVSFYNNEISEKSEIFDDQFSVERPDGSNFTLKIRSTKLEDSAMYFCASGKLAGTGELFFGEGSRLTVL.

The table lists this clone with a count of one. The chain has TRBV10-1 and TRBJ2-3; no reliable D call. Germline CDR1 is WNHNN and CDR2 is SYGVQD (reference sequence). The CDR3 is 16 amino acids. Trimming cost V 0 bases and J 4 bases, with 14 bases left between them. The CDR3 DNA follows: TGCGCCAGCAGTGAGTCCCGTGGAGTCAGCGCAGATACGCAGTATTTT. This codes for CASSESRGVSADTQYF.

The chain is built from TRBV4-2 and TRBJ1-2; D is uncertain. The CDR3 spans 15 residues. V was shortened by 0 bases and J by 4 bases, with 12 bases between the two germline ends. Germline V gene sequence: CDR1 LGHNA, CDR2 YNFKEQ. The CDR3 reads CASSQDASPGYGYTF. The CDR3 DNA is TGTGCCAGCAGCCAAGACGCGTCGCCAGGCTATGGCTACACCTTC.

The chain uses TRBV6-5 and TRBJ2-7; a weak D match, TRBD1 (6 bases). The CDR3 extends over 11 amino acids. V was trimmed by 6 bases and J by 6 bases, leaving 9 bases between them. CDR1 MNHEY and CDR2 SVGAGI come from the germline V gene. In DNA form, the CDR3 reads TGTGCCAGCAGACAGGGAGCCGAGCAGTACTTC. It encodes CASRQGAEQYF.

V usage is TRBV6-5 and J usage is TRBJ2-2; possible D gene TRBD2, 5 bases. Germline V gene data show CDR1 as MNHEY and CDR2 as SVGAGI. There are 14 residues in the CDR3. V was trimmed by 0 bases and J by 5 bases, leaving 7 bases between them. CDR3 nucleotides: TGTGCCAGCAGTTACTCGACGGGGACCGGGGAGCTGTTTTTT. Amino acid sequence: CASSYSTGTGELFF.

The J gene is TRBJ2-7, the V gene TRBV10-2, with D possibly matching TRBD2 (5 bases). The CDR3 has 14 residues. Trimming removed 8 bases from V and 3 bases from J, with 17 bases in between. Germline CDR1 reads WSHSY; CDR2 reads SAAADI. The CDR3 sequence is CASSLEDYFYEQYF. In DNA form, the CDR3 reads TGCGCCAGCTCCCTGGAAGACTACTTCTACGAGCAGTACTTC.

The chain combines TRBV6-5 with TRBJ2-7, with D possibly matching TRBD2 (6 bases). Germline V gene lookup returns CDR1 MNHEY and CDR2 SVGAGI. V lost 6 bases and J lost 4, with 19 bases in between. The CDR3 is made up of 15 amino acids. CDR3 protein: CASSYRDPGGYEQYF. DNA for the CDR3: TGTGCCAGCAGCTACCGGGACCCTGGAGGGTACGAGCAGTACTTC.